Listed below are T cell receptor beta chains from one sample, sequenced in a study of CD8 T cells in ankylosing spondylitis. One entry per CDR3 protein results from TCRdb running MiXCR on the 5' RACE reads. In the table there are under 250,000 distinct CDR3 sequences, approximately 30% of which are singletons. The sample consisted of blood, either unsorted or a sorted T cell fraction (not recorded which). These receptors all stem from a male donor with ankylosing spondylitis or in good health (not recorded which). CDR3s include the opening cysteine and the closing phenylalanine or tryptophan. The D gene is left open where the match is weak. Expanded clones get a size class; other rows say once, few or many, or leave the size out.

d_gene	abundance	v_gene	j_gene	CDR3aa	CDR3nt
TRBD1	few	TRBV12-3/TRBV12-4	TRBJ2-3	CASVPPGQTTDTQYF	TGTGCCAGCGTACCTCCGGGACAGACCACAGATACGCAGTATTTT
-	few	TRBV12-3/TRBV12-4	TRBJ1-1	CASSPAQGWTEAFF	TGTGCCAGCAGCCCCGCCCAGGGTTGGACTGAAGCTTTCTTT
-	few	TRBV3-1	TRBJ1-1	CASSQTQDREAFF	TGTGCCAGCAGCCAGACCCAGGATCGAGAAGCTTTCTTT
TRBD1	few	TRBV29-1	TRBJ2-4	CSVEGQKNIQYF	TGCAGCGTCGAGGGACAGAAAAACATTCAGTACTTC
-	once	TRBV6-2/TRBV6-3	TRBJ2-1	CASNNLTGDNEQFF	TGTGCCAGCAATAACCTTACAGGTGACAATGAGCAGTTCTTC
TRBD2	-	TRBV20-1	TRBJ2-5	CSAWRGSSGIWETQYF	TGCAGTGCTTGGCGGGGGAGCTCGGGGATATGGGAGACCCAGTACTTC
TRBD2	few	TRBV20-1	TRBJ2-5	CSASGLAGDLEETQYF	TGCAGTGCTAGTGGCCTAGCGGGGGATTTGGAAGAGACCCAGTACTTC
-	-	TRBV6-5	TRBJ2-7	CASRYLGEAVYDQYF	TGTGCCAGCAGGTACCTAGGGGAGGCGGTCTACGACCAGTACTTC
-	many	TRBV20-1	TRBJ1-1	CSASAYRAETEAFF	TGCAGTGCTAGTGCGTACAGGGCAGAAACTGAAGCTTTCTTT
-	few	TRBV9	TRBJ2-1	CASSVGLGTYNEQFF	TGTGCCAGCAGCGTAGGTCTAGGAACCTACAATGAGCAGTTCTTC
-	-	TRBV12-3/TRBV12-4	TRBJ2-3	CASSLRQITDTQYF	TGTGCCAGCAGTTTAAGGCAGATTACAGATACGCAGTATTTT
TRBD2	-	TRBV7-6	TRBJ2-1	CASSLVELAGEQFF	TGTGCCAGCAGCTTAGTGGAACTAGCGGGGGAGCAGTTCTTC
TRBD1	-	TRBV20-1	TRBJ2-7	CSAREPTGGDEQYF	TGCAGTGCTAGAGAACCGACAGGGGGGGACGAGCAGTACTTC
-	-	TRBV4-1	TRBJ2-3	CASSQSGSSTDTQYF	TGCGCCAGCAGCCAAAGTGGTTCTAGCACAGATACGCAGTATTTT
-	-	TRBV12-3/TRBV12-4	TRBJ1-2	CASSPDTAYGYTF	TGTGCCAGCAGCCCCGACACCGCCTATGGCTACACCTTC
-	-	TRBV7-9	TRBJ2-1	CASSFPTAGPTYNEQFF	TGTGCCAGCAGCTTTCCAACCGCGGGGCCGACCTACAATGAGCAGTTCTTC
TRBD1	-	TRBV15	TRBJ2-2	CATKDRVTGELFF	TGTGCCACCAAGGACAGGGTGACCGGGGAGCTGTTTTTT
-	many	TRBV7-4	TRBJ1-2	CASSKGSGNYGYTF	TGTGCCAGCAGCAAAGGTAGTGGTAACTATGGCTACACCTTC
-	-	TRBV15	TRBJ2-5	CATSRDVGGRETQYF	TGTGCCACCAGCAGAGATGTCGGGGGGCGGGAGACCCAGTACTTC
TRBD2	-	TRBV5-1	TRBJ2-1	CASSSHGTSGNNEQFF	TGCGCCAGCAGCTCTCACGGGACTAGCGGAAACAATGAGCAGTTCTTC
-	-	TRBV11-2	TRBJ2-3	CASSRGVAGITDTQYF	TGTGCCAGCAGCCGTGGCGTGGCGGGGATCACAGATACGCAGTATTTT
TRBD1	-	TRBV29-1	TRBJ2-7	CSVILPGQGASEQYF	TGCAGCGTAATCCTACCGGGACAGGGGGCAAGCGAGCAGTACTTC
-	-	TRBV20-1	TRBJ1-1	CSARPTGKHTEAFF	TGCAGTGCTAGACCCACCGGGAAGCACACTGAAGCTTTCTTT
-	-	TRBV28	TRBJ1-1	CAAYSGPPTTEAFF	TGTGCCGCCTACTCCGGACCCCCAACCACTGAAGCTTTCTTT
-	few	TRBV6-1	TRBJ1-1	CASTSWAGDMEAFF	TGTGCCAGCACCTCGTGGGCAGGGGACATGGAAGCTTTCTTT
-	few	TRBV20-1	TRBJ2-7	CSAPPLANAYEQYF	TGCAGTGCTCCCCCCCTAGCGAACGCCTACGAGCAGTACTTC
-	once	TRBV18	TRBJ2-7	CASSPGWGAGPGYEQYF	TGTGCCAGCTCACCAGGATGGGGTGCAGGGCCCGGCTACGAGCAGTACTTC
-	-	TRBV11-2	TRBJ1-1	CACSSMLGTEAFF	TGTGCCTGCAGTAGTATGTTGGGCACTGAAGCTTTCTTT
TRBD1	-	TRBV10-3	TRBJ2-3	CAISETRGQGDTQYF	TGTGCCATCAGTGAGACCAGGGGGCAGGGAGATACGCAGTATTTT
-	-	TRBV5-1	TRBJ2-3	CASSLSYGYTDTQYF	TGCGCCAGCAGCTTATCTTACGGCTACACAGATACGCAGTATTTT
-	-	TRBV20-1	TRBJ1-6	CSASPGGFAPLHF	TGCAGTGCTTCCCCGGGCGGCTTTGCACCCCTCCACTTT
TRBD2	-	TRBV6-1	TRBJ2-5	CASRLAGGSQETQYF	TGTGCCAGCAGACTAGCGGGGGGGTCACAAGAGACCCAGTACTTC
-	few	TRBV12-3/TRBV12-4	TRBJ2-1	CASSLAPLDEQFF	TGTGCCAGCAGTTTAGCCCCCTTAGATGAGCAGTTCTTC
-	-	TRBV6-6	TRBJ1-1	CASTWGAEAFF	TGTGCCAGCACCTGGGGGGCTGAAGCTTTCTTT
TRBD1	-	TRBV20-1	TRBJ1-1	CSARIPGQGTYTEAFF	TGCAGTGCCCGCATTCCGGGACAGGGGACGTACACTGAAGCTTTCTTT
TRBD2	few	TRBV3-1	TRBJ2-7	CASSEARTSGGAFYEQYF	TGTGCCAGCAGCGAAGCCAGGACTAGCGGGGGGGCCTTCTACGAGCAGTACTTC
-	-	TRBV9	TRBJ2-1	CASSLRSGPPYNEQFF	TGTGCCAGCAGCTTACGATCAGGGCCCCCCTACAATGAGCAGTTCTTC
-	-	TRBV4-2	TRBJ2-7	CAISLGLAYEQYF	TGTGCCATCAGCCTGGGGCTGGCCTACGAGCAGTACTTC
-	once	TRBV6-1	TRBJ1-1	CASRPLDGNTEAFF	TGTGCCAGCAGGCCCCTTGATGGCAACACTGAAGCTTTCTTT
-	few	TRBV10-3	TRBJ2-7	CAISESAGAAYEQYF	TGTGCCATCAGTGAGTCGGCGGGGGCCGCCTACGAGCAGTACTTC
-	few	TRBV20-1	TRBJ1-2	CSARGVSYGYTF	TGCAGTGCTAGAGGGGTTAGCTATGGCTACACCTTC
TRBD2	few	TRBV20-1	TRBJ2-7	CSARPAGLGYEQYF	TGCAGTGCTAGACCAGCGGGGCTCGGGTACGAGCAGTACTTC
-	few	TRBV12-3/TRBV12-4	TRBJ1-1	CASSLGPGEAFF	TGTGCCAGCAGTTTAGGGCCGGGTGAAGCTTTCTTT
TRBD1	few	TRBV29-1	TRBJ2-7	CSVEDGTGYEQYF	TGCAGCGTTGAAGACGGGACAGGTTACGAGCAGTACTTC
-	-	TRBV20-1	TRBJ1-5	CSARPTAGNQPQHF	TGCAGTGCTAGGCCAACCGCAGGGAATCAGCCCCAGCATTTT
-	many	TRBV3-1	TRBJ2-7	CASSSSGEQYF	TGTGCCAGCAGTTCGTCGGGCGAGCAGTACTTC
-	few	TRBV27	TRBJ2-1	CASSFGTAGNNEQFF	TGTGCCAGCAGTTTCGGGACTGCGGGGAACAATGAGCAGTTCTTC
TRBD1	-	TRBV20-1	TRBJ1-5	CSAVDRKGNQPQHF	TGCAGTGCTGTGGACAGGAAGGGCAATCAGCCCCAGCATTTT
TRBD1	-	TRBV20-1	TRBJ1-2	CSARTGGDYGYTF	TGCAGTGCCCGGACAGGGGGCGACTATGGCTACACCTTC
TRBD1	few	TRBV10-3	TRBJ2-5	CAISPGQPYQETQYF	TGTGCCATCAGTCCGGGACAGCCTTACCAAGAGACCCAGTACTTC
TRBD1	few	TRBV6-5	TRBJ2-5	CASSYFDRVGETQYF	TGTGCCAGCAGTTACTTCGACAGGGTTGGGGAGACCCAGTACTTC
-	-	TRBV7-8	TRBJ1-3	CASSETGTPSGNTIYF	TGTGCCAGCAGCGAAACCGGGACACCTTCAGGAAACACCATATATTTT
-	-	TRBV15	TRBJ2-1	CATSRAGAYNEQFF	TGTGCCACCAGCAGAGCGGGGGCCTACAATGAGCAGTTCTTC